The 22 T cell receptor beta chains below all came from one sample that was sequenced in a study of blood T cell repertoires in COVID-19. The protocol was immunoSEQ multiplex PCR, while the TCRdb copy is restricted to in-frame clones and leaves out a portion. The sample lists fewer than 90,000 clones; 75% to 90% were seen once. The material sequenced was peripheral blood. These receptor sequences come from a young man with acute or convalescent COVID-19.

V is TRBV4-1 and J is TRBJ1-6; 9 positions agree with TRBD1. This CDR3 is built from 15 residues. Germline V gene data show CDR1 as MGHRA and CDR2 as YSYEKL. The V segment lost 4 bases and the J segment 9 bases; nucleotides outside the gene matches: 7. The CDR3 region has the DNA TGCGCCAGCAGCCCTGGACAGGGGTTTACTTCACCCCTCCACTTT. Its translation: CASSPGQGFTSPLHF.

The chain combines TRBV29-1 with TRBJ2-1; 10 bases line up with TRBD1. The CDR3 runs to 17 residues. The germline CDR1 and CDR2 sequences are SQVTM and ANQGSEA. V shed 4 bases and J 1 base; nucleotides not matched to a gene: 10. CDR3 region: CSVVPLRQGASYNEQFF. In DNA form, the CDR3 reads TGCAGCGTTGTGCCCTTAAGACAGGGGGCATCCTACAATGAGCAGTTCTTC.

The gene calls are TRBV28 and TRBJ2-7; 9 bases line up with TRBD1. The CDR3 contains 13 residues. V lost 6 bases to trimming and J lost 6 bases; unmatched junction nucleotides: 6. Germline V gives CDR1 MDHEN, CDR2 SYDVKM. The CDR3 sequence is CASRNRGPSEQYF. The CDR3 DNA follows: TGTGCCAGCAGGAACAGGGGGCCCAGCGAGCAGTACTTC.

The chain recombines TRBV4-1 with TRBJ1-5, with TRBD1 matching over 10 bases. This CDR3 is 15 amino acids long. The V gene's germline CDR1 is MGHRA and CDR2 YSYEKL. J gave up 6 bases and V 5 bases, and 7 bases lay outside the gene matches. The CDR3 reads CASSSGTGVGQPQHF. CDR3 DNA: TGCGCCAGCAGCTCTGGGACAGGGGTGGGTCAGCCCCAGCATTTT.

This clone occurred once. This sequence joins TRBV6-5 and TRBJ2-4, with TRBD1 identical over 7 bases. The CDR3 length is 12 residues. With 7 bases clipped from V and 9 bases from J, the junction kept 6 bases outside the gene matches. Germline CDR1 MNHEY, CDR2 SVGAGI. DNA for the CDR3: TGTGCCAGCACCGACAGGGCCGGCATTCAGTACTTC. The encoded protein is CASTDRAGIQYF.

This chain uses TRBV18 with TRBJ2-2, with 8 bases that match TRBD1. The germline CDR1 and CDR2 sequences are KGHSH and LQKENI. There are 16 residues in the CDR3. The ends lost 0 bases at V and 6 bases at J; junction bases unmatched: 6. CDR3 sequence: CASSPPGQEVSGELFF. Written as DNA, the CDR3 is TGTGCCAGCTCACCACCGGGACAGGAGGTCTCCGGGGAGCTGTTTTTT.

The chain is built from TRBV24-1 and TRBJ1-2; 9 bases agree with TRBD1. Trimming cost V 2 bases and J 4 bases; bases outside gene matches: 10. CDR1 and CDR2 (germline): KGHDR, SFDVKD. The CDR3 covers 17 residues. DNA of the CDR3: TGTGCCACCAGTGATTCAAGAGACAGGGGGGGAGGCTATGGCTACACCTTC. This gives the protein CATSDSRDRGGGYGYTF.

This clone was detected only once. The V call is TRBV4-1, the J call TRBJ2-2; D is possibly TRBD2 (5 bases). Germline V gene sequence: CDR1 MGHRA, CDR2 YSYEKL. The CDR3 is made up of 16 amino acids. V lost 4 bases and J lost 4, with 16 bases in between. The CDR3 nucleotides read TGCGCCAGCAGCCCAATAGCGAGTTCGAGCACCGGGGAGCTGTTTTTT. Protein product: CASSPIASSSTGELFF.

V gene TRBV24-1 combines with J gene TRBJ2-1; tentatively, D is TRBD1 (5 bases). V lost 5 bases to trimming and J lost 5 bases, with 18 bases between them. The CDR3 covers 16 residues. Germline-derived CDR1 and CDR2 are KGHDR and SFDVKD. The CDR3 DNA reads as TGTGCCACCAGTGGTGCGCAGGGTAAGGGTGACAATGAGCAGTTCTTC. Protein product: CATSGAQGKGDNEQFF.

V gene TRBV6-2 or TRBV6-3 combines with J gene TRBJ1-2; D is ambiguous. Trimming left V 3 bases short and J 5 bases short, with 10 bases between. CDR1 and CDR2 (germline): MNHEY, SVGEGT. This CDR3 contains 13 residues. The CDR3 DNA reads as TGTGCCAGCAGTTATAGAGCGGATTATGGCTACACCTTC. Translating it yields CASSYRADYGYTF.

The CDR3 region has the DNA TGTGCCAGCAGAACAGGAGAGACCCAGTACTTC. Amino acid sequence: CASRTGETQYF. The chain combines TRBV25-1 with TRBJ2-5; TRBD1 might be the D (5 bases). Germline V gene sequence: CDR1 MGHDK, CDR2 SYGVNS. The V end lost 6 bases, the J end lost 4 bases, and 6 bases lay between the germline ends. This CDR3 has 11 amino acids.

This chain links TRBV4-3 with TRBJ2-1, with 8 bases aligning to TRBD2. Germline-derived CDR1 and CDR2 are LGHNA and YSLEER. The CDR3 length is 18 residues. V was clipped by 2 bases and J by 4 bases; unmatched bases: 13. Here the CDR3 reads CASSQHLGLGGAYNEQFF. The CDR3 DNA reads TGCGCCAGCAGCCAACACTTGGGGCTCGGGGGGGCTTACAATGAGCAGTTCTTC.

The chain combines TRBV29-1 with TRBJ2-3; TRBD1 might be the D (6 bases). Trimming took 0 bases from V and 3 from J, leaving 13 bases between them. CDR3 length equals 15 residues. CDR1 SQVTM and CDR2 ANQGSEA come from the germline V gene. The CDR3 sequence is CSVEDSGAATDTQYF. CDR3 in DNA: TGCAGCGTTGAAGACTCAGGGGCCGCTACAGATACGCAGTATTTT.

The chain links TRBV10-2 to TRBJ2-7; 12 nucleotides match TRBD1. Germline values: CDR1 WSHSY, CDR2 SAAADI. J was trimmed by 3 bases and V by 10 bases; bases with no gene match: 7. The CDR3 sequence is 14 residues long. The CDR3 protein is CATTGTGGIYEQYF. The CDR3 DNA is TGCGCCACCACCGGGACAGGGGGCATCTACGAGCAGTACTTC.

The CDR3 loop is CASSQTGVGEQFF. CDR3 nucleotides: TGTGCCAGCAGCCAGACGGGAGTGGGTGAGCAGTTCTTC. This chain links TRBV14 with TRBJ2-1; D may be TRBD2 (6 bases). V lost 3 bases to trimming and J lost 9 bases, with 12 bases between them. The CDR3 runs to 13 residues. Germline assignment: CDR1 SGHDN and CDR2 FVKESK.

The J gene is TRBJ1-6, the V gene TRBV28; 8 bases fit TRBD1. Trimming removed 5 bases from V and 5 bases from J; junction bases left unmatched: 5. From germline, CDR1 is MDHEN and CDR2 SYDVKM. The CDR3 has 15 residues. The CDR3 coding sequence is TGTGCCAGCAGTATCCGGGACAGGCATAATTCACCCCTCCACTTT. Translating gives CASSIRDRHNSPLHF.

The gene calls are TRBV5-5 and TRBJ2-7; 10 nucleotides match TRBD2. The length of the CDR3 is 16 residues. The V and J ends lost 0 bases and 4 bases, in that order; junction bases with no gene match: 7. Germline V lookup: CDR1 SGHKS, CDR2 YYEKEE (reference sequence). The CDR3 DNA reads TGTGCCAGCAGCTTGGTGTCTAGCGGGAGTTTTTACGAGCAGTACTTC. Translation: CASSLVSSGSFYEQYF.

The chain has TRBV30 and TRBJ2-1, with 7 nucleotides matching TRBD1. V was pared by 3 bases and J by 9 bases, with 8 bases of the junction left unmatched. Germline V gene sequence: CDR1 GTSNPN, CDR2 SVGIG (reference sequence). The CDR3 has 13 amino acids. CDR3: CAWRDGQVGEQFF. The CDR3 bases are TGTGCCTGGAGGGACGGACAGGTCGGTGAGCAGTTCTTC.

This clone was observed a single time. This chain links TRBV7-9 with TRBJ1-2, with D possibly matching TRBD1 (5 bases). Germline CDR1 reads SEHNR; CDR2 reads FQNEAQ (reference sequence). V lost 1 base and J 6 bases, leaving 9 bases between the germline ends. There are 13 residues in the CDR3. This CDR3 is CASSLGQGDGYTF. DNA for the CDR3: TGTGCCAGCAGCTTAGGGCAGGGTGATGGCTACACCTTC.

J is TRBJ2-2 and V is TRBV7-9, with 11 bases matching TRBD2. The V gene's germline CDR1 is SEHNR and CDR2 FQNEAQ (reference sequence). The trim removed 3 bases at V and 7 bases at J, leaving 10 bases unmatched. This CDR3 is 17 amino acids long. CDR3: CASSFQLAGARGGELFF. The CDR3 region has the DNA TGTGCCAGCAGCTTCCAACTAGCGGGAGCTCGGGGCGGGGAGCTGTTTTTT. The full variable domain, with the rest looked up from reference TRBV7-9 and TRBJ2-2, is DTGVSQNPRHKITKRGQNVTFRCDPISEHNRLYWYRQTLGQGPEFLTYFQNEAQLEKSRLLSDRFSAERPKGSFSTLEIQRTEQGDSAMYLCASSFQLAGARGGELFFGEGSRLTVL.

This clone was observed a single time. The CDR3 nucleotides read TGTGCCAGCAGCCCCGTAGCAAATGAAAAACTGTTTTTT. Translation: CASSPVANEKLFF. The chain is built from TRBV6-6 and TRBJ1-4, with D hard to call. Per germline, CDR1 MNHNY and CDR2 SVGAGI (reference sequence). V gave up 6 bases and J gave up 5 bases, with 10 bases separating them. This CDR3 is 13 amino acids long.

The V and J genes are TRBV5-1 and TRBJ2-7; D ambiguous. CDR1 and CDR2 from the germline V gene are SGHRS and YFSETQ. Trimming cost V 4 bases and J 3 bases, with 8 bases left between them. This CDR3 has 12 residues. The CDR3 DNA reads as TGCGCCAGCAGCGGGCAGGACTACGAGCAGTACTTC. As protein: CASSGQDYEQYF.